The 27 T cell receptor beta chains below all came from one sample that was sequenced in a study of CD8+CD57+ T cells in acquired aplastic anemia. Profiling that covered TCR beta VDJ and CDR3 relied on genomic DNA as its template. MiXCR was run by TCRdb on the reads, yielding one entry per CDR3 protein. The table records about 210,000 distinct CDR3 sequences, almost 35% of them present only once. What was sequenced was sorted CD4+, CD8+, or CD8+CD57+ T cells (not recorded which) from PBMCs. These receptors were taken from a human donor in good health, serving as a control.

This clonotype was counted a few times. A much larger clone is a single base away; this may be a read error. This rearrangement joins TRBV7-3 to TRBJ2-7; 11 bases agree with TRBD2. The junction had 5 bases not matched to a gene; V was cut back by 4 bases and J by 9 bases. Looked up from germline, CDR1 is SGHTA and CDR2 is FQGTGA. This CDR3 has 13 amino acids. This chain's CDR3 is CASSYLAGGGQYF. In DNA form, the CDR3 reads TGTGCCAGCAGCTACCTAGCGGGAGGCGGGCAGTACTTC.

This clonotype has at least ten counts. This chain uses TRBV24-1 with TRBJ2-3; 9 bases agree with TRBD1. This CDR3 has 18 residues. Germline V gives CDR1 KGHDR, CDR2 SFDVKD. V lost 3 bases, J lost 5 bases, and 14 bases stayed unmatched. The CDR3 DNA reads TGTGCCACCAGTGATCCGGTAGGTGTCGGACAGGGGTTAGATACGCAGTATTTT. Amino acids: CATSDPVGVGQGLDTQYF.

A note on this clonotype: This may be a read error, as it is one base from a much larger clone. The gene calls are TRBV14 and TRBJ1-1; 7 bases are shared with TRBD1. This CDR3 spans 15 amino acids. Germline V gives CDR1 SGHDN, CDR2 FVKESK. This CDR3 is CANSSDRAQWTEAFF. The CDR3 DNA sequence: TGTGCCAACAGCAGCGACAGGGCCCAGTGGACTGAAGCTTTCTTT.

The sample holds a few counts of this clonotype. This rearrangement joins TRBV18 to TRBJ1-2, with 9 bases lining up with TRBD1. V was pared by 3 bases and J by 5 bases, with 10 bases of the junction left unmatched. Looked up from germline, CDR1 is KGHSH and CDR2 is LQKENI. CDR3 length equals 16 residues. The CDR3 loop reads CASSPVPGQGSYGYTF. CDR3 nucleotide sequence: TGTGCCAGCTCACCCGTCCCGGGACAGGGTAGTTATGGCTACACCTTC.

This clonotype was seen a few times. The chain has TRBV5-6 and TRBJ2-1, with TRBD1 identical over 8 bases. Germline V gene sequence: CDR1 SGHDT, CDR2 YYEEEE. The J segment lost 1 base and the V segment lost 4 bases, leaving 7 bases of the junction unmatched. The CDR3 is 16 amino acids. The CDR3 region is CASSIQGGGSYNEQFF. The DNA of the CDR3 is TGTGCCAGCAGCATACAGGGGGGCGGTTCCTACAATGAGCAGTTCTTC.

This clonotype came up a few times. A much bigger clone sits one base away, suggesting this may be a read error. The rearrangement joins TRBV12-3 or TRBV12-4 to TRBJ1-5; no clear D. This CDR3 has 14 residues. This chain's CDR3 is CARSLMGIGQPQHF. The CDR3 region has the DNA TGTGCCCGCAGTTTAATGGGAATCGGCCAGCCCCAGCATTTT.

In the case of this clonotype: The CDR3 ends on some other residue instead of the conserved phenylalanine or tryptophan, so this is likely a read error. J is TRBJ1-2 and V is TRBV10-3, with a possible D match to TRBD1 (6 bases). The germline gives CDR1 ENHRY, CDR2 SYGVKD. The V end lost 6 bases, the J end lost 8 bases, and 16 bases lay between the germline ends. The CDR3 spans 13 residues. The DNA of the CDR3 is TGTGCCATCAGCGAAAGGACAGAGGGAGGCTACACCCTC. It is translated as CAISERTEGGYTL.

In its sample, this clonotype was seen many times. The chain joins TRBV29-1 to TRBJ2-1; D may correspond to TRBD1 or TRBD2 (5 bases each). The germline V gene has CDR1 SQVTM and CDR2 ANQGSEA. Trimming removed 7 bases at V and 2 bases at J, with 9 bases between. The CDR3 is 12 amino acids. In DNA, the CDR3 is TGCAGCGGGGGGACGGCCTACAATGAGCAGTTCTTC. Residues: CSGGTAYNEQFF.

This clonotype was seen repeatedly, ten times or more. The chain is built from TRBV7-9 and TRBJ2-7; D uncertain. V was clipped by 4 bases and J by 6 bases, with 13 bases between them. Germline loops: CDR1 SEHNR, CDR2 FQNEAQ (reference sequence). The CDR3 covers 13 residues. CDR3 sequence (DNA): TGTGCCAGCAGCTGGATTGCCAGCTCCGAGCAGTACTTC. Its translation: CASSWIASSEQYF.

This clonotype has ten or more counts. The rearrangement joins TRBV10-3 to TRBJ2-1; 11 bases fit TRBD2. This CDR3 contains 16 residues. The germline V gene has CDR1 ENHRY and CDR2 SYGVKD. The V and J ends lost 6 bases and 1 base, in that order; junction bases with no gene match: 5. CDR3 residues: CAISGTSGPSYNEQFF. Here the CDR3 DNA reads TGTGCCATCAGCGGGACTAGCGGACCATCCTACAATGAGCAGTTCTTC.

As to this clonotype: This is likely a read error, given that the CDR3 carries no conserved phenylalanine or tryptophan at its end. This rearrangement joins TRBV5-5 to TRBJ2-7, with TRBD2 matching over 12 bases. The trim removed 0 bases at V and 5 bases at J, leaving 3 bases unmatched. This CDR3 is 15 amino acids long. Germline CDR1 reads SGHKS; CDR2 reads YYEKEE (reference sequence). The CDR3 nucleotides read TGTGCCAGCAGCTTGGCAACTAGCGGGGGGAACGAGCAGTACCTC. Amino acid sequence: CASSLATSGGNEQYL.

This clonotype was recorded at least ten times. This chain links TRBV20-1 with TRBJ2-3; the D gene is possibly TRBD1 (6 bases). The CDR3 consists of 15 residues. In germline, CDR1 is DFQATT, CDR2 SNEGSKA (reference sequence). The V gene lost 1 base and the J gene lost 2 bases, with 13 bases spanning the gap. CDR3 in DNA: TGCAGTGCTAGAGTGCCACAGGGAATCACAGATACGCAGTATTTT. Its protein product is CSARVPQGITDTQYF.

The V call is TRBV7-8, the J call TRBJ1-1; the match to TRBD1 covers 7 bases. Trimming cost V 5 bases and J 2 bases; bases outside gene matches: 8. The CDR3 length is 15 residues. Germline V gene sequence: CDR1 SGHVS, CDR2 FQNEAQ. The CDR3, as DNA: TGTGCCAGCAGCCATTCAGGGACAGCAAACACTGAAGCTTTCTTT. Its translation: CASSHSGTANTEAFF.

The DNA for the CDR3 is TGTGCCACCAGCAGAGAGGGGCGTTCCTACGAGCAGTACTTC. It encodes CATSREGRSYEQYF. The chain links TRBV15 to TRBJ2-7; D is perhaps TRBD1 (5 bases). Germline V gene data show CDR1 as LNHNV and CDR2 as YYDKDF (reference sequence). Trimming left V 0 bases short and J 1 base short, with 7 bases between. This CDR3 is built from 14 residues. Using reference TRBV15 and TRBJ2-7 for the parts outside the CDR3, the full variable domain is DAMVIQNPRYQVTQFGKPVTLSCSQTLNHNVMYWYQQKSSQAPKLLFHYYDKDFNNEADTPDNFQSRRPNTSFCFLDIRSPGLGDTAMYLCATSREGRSYEQYFGPGTRLTVT.

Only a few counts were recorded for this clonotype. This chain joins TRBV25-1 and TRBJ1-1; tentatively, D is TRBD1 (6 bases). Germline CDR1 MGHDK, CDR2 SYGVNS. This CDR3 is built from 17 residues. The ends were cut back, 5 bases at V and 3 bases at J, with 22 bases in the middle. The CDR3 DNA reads TGTGCCAGCAGTTCCCCCTGGAGACAGGCCCATCACACTGAAGCTTTCTTT. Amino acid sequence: CASSSPWRQAHHTEAFF.

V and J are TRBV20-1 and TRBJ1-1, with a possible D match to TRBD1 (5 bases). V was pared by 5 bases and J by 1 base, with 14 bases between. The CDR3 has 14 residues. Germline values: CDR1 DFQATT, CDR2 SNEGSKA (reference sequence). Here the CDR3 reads CSAGLWDGNTEAFF. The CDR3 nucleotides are TGCAGTGCTGGGCTGTGGGACGGGAACACTGAAGCTTTCTTT.

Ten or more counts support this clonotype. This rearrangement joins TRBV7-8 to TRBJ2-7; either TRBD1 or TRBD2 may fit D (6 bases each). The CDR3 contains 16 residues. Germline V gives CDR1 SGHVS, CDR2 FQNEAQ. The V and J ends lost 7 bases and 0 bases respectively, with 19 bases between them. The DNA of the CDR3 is TGTGCCAGCACGTTAAAGGGTAGGGGGGCCTCCTACGAGCAGTACTTC. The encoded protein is CASTLKGRGASYEQYF.

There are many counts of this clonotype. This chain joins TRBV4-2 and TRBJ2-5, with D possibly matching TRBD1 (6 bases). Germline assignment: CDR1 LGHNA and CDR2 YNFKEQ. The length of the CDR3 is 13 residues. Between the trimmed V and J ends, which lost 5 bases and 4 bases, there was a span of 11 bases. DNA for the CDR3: TGTGCCAGCAGCACCCGAGGGGGAGAGACCCAGTACTTC. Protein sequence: CASSTRGGETQYF.

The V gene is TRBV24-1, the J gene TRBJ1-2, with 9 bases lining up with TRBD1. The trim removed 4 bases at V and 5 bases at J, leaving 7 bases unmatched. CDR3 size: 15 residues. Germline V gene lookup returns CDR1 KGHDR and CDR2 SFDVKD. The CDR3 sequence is CATSDPDRGRYGYTF. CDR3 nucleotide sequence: TGTGCCACCAGTGACCCAGACAGGGGGAGGTATGGCTACACCTTC.

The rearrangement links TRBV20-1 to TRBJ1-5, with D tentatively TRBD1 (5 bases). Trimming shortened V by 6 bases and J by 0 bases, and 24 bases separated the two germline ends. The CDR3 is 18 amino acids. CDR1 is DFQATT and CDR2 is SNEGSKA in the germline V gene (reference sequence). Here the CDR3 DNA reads TGCAGTGCCATGCAGGGTTTCGGGGGGGATCTTAGCAATCAGCCCCAGCATTTT. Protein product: CSAMQGFGGDLSNQPQHF.

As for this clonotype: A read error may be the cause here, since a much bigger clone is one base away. Written as DNA, the CDR3 is TGTGCCAGCAGTACTTACAGGAGGAATCAGCCCCAGCATTTT. It is translated as CASSTYRRNQPQHF. This chain uses TRBV2 with TRBJ1-5; D might be TRBD1 (5 bases). The ends were cut back, 5 bases at V and 4 bases at J, with 12 bases in the middle. Germline V lookup: CDR1 SNHLY, CDR2 FYNNEI. The CDR3 extends over 14 amino acids.

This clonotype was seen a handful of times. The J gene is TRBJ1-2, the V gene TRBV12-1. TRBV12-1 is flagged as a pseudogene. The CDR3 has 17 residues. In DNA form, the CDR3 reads TGTGCCAGCAACAGTTCGGGGACTGTCCGTAGGTACTATGGCTACACCTTC. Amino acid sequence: CASNSSGTVRRYYGYTF.

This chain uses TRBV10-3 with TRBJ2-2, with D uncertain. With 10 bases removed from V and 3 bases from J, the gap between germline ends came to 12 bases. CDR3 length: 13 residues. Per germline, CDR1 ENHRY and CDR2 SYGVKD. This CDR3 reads CASWSQDTGELFF. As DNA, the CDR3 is TGTGCCAGTTGGAGCCAGGACACCGGGGAGCTGTTTTTT.

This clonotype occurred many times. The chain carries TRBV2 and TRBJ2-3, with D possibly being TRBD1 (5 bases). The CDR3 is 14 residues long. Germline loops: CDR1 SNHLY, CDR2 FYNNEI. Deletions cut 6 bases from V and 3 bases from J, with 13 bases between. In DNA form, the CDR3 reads TGTGCCAGCAGGGGGCCGGTCACGACAGATACGCAGTATTTT. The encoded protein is CASRGPVTTDTQYF.

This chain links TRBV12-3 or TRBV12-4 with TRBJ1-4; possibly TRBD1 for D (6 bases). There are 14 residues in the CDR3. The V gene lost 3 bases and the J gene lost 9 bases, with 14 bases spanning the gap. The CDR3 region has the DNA TGTGCCAGCAGTTTCGGGGGCGACAGAAAAAAACTGTTTTTT. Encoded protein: CASSFGGDRKKLFF.

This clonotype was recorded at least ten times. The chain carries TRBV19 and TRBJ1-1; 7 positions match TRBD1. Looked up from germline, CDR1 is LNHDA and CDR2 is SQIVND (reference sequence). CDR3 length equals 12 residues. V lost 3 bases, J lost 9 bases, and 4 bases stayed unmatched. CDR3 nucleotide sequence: TGTGCCAGTAGTATGGGGACAGCTAAAGCTTTCTTT. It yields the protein CASSMGTAKAFF.

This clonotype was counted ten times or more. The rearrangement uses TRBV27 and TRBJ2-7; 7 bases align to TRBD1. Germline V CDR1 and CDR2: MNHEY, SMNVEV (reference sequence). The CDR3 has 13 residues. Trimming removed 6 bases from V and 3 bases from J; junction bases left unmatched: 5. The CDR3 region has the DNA TGTGCCAGCAGGCGACAGGGTGGCTACGAGCAGTACTTC. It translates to CASRRQGGYEQYF.